This TCR beta chain derives from a study of response to subunit inactivated influenza vaccine. Whole-study results and caveats: Few additional T cells are recruited per seasonal influenza vaccination, authors suggested.

Via MiXCR, TCRdb re-called the RT-PCR reads, giving one row per CDR3 protein. The data hold 550,000 to 650,000 distinct CDR3 sequences, with about 11% observed a single time. From germline, CDR1 is LNHNV and CDR2 YYDKDF (reference sequence). V was shortened by 3 bases and J by 3 bases, with 6 bases between the two germline ends. There are 12 residues in the CDR3. On this clonotype itself: Its target is unknown.

The specimen was PBMCs from blood, collected on the day of vaccination. V usage is TRBV15 and J usage is TRBJ2-7; no definite D call. The receptor comes from a man aged 50 to 59 who received an inactivated influenza vaccine. For the CDR3, the DNA is TGTGCCACCAGCAGCCCCCACTACGAGCAGTACTTC. It specifies CATSSPHYEQYF.